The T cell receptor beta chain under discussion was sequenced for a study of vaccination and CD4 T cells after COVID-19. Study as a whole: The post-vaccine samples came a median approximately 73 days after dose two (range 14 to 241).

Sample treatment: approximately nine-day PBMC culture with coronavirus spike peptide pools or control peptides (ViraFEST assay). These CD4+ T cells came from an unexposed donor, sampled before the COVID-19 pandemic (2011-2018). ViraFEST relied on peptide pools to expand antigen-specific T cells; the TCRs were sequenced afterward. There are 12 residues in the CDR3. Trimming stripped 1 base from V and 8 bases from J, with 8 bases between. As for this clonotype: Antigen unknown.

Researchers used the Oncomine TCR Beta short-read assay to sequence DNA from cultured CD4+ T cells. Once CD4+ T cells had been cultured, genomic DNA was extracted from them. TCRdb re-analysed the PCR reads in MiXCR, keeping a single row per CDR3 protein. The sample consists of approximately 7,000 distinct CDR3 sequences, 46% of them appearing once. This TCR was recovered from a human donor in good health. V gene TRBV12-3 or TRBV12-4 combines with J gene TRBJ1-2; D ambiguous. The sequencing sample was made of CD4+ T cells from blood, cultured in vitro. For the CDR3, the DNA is TGTGCCAGCAGTTTAGAAATGGGCGGCTACACCTTC. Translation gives CASSLEMGGYTF.